This is a list of T cell receptor beta chains from one sample in a study of CD8+ T cells in alopecia areata. Profiled with immunoSEQ multiplex PCR; TCRdb holds only in-frame clones, not every one. The table includes roughly 180,000 clones, approximately 60% detected once. Specimen: CD4+ T cells sorted from blood, collected at week 4, from a patient treated with tofacitinib. The receptors were sampled from a human donor with alopecia areata. The CDR3 runs from the conserved cysteine through the conserved F or W. D genes are given only for firm matches. Where a row states a size, it is once, few, many or the class of an expanded clone; other rows omit it.

once | TRBJ2-3 | TRBD1 | TRBV27 | TGTGCCACCTCCTCCGGGACAGGGGTAACAGATACGCAGTATTTT | CATSSGTGVTDTQYF
NA | TRBJ1-6 | NA | TRBV7-9 | TGTGCCAGCAGCTCCGACGGTGGCCGCGGGTCACCCCTCCACTTT | CASSSDGGRGSPLHF
NA | TRBJ1-1 | TRBD1 | TRBV28 | TGTGCCAGCAGTTTCCCAGGGGGGCAAGCTTTCTTT | CASSFPGGQAFF
few | TRBJ2-7 | TRBD2 | TRBV30 | TGTGCCTGGAGTGTACGAACTAGCGGCACCTACGAGCAGTACTTC | CAWSVRTSGTYEQYF
NA | TRBJ1-1 | NA | TRBV7-2 | TGTGCCAGCAGCCTACGGGGGGGGTACACTGAAGCTTTCTTT | CASSLRGGYTEAFF
NA | TRBJ2-7 | TRBD1 | TRBV29-1 | TGCAGCGTGAAGGGACAGGGTGTCTCCTACGAGCAGTACTTC | CSVKGQGVSYEQYF
NA | TRBJ2-1 | NA | TRBV29-1 | TGCAGCGTTGGCAGGGTCTACAATGAGCAGTTCTTC | CSVGRVYNEQFF
NA | TRBJ2-5 | NA | TRBV4-1 | TGCGCCAGCAGACGGACGGACCAAGAGACCCAGTACTTC | CASRRTDQETQYF
NA | TRBJ1-2 | NA | TRBV7-6 | TGTGCCAGCAGCCCATCCGGCATCTATGGCTACACCTTC | CASSPSGIYGYTF
NA | TRBJ2-3 | NA | TRBV4-2 | TGTGCCAGCAGCCAAGATGGACGGCAAGTCGGCACAGATACGCAGTATTTT | CASSQDGRQVGTDTQYF
few | TRBJ1-1 | TRBD1 | TRBV2 | TGTGCCACAACCCAGGGGGAAGATGAAGCTTTCTTT | CATTQGEDEAFF
NA | TRBJ2-5 | TRBD1 | TRBV15 | TGTGCCACCAGCAGAGATCTGACAGGGAACCAGTACTTC | CATSRDLTGNQYF
NA | TRBJ2-7 | TRBD2 | TRBV29-1 | TGCAGCGGGAAAGGGGAGGGTTGGTACGAGCAGTACTTC | CSGKGEGWYEQYF
NA | TRBJ1-2 | NA | TRBV4-1 | TGCGCCAGCAGCCAAGTCATCAACGGGGAGACGGGCTACACCTTC | CASSQVINGETGYTF
few | TRBJ2-2 | NA | TRBV30 | TGTGCCTGGAGTGTAGATGGATACACCGGGGAGCTGTTTTTT | CAWSVDGYTGELFF
NA | TRBJ2-4 | NA | TRBV19 | TGTGCCACATCAGACCCTGGGGCGGGCAAAAACATTCAGTACTTC | CATSDPGAGKNIQYF
NA | TRBJ2-5 | TRBD2 | TRBV5-6 | TGTGCCAGCAGCTTGTCCGGACTAGCGGTCCAAGAGACCCAGTACTTC | CASSLSGLAVQETQYF
few | TRBJ2-7 | NA | TRBV5-1 | TGCGCCAGCAGCTTTCAGCGGGAGCAGTACTTC | CASSFQREQYF
once | TRBJ2-7 | NA | TRBV7-3 | TGTGCCAGCAGCTATGACAGGCCGCAGGAGCAGTACTTC | CASSYDRPQEQYF
NA | TRBJ2-3 | NA | TRBV5-1 | TGCGCCAGCAGCCGGGGGCGGTCGACAGATACGCAGTATTTT | CASSRGRSTDTQYF
NA | TRBJ2-7 | NA | TRBV30 | TGTGCCTGGAGTCGGGGGCCAGCCTACGAGCAGTACTTC | CAWSRGPAYEQYF
few | TRBJ2-1 | TRBD2 | TRBV28 | TGTGCCAGCAGCGGGGGACTAGCGGGGGCCCAGTTCTTC | CASSGGLAGAQFF
NA | TRBJ1-1 | TRBD1 | TRBV5-1 | TGCGCCAGCAGCTTGGTAGGGCAGGGGGCGACAGCTTTCTTT | CASSLVGQGATAFF
NA | TRBJ2-6 | NA | TRBV30 | TGTGCCTGGCAATCAGGCTCTGGGGCCAACGTCCTGACTTTC | CAWQSGSGANVLTF
once | TRBJ1-6 | TRBD1 | TRBV30 | TGTGCCTGGCGTGGACAGGCAGGTTCACCCCTCCACTTT | CAWRGQAGSPLHF
many | TRBJ2-1 | NA | TRBV5-1 | TGCGCCAGCAGCTCGGAAGGGAAGCAGTTCTTC | CASSSEGKQFF
NA | TRBJ1-2 | TRBD1 | TRBV6-5 | TGTGCCAGCAAAGACAGGGGTAGCTACACCTTC | CASKDRGSYTF
many | TRBJ2-3 | NA | TRBV25-1 | TGTGCCAGCAGTGATTACGAAGGGGAGGATACGCAGTATTTT | CASSDYEGEDTQYF
few | TRBJ1-4 | NA | TRBV5-1 | TGCGCCAGCAGCCCCACGGGGGCTATGGATGAAAAACTGTTTTTT | CASSPTGAMDEKLFF
once | TRBJ2-2 | TRBD2 | TRBV5-1 | TGCGCCAGCAGCTTCCGGGACGGGGGGACCGGGGAGCTGTTTTTT | CASSFRDGGTGELFF
few | TRBJ2-5 | NA | TRBV30 | TGTGCCTGGAGTGTGCAGGGGTCAGGGAATTGGTACTTC | CAWSVQGSGNWYF
NA | TRBJ2-3 | TRBD2 | TRBV20-1 | TGCAGTGCTAAGCGGGGAGATACGCAGTATTTT | CSAKRGDTQYF
NA | TRBJ2-5 | NA | TRBV29-1 | TGCAGCGTTTCTGACGGGCAAGAGACCCAGTACTTC | CSVSDGQETQYF
NA | TRBJ1-2 | NA | TRBV7-2 | TGTGCCAGCAGCTCTCACACAGGGAACTATGGCTACACCTTC | CASSSHTGNYGYTF
NA | TRBJ1-5 | NA | TRBV7-2 | TGTGCCAGCAGCCCTACCGGGGGTAGCAATCAGCCCCAGCATTTT | CASSPTGGSNQPQHF
NA | TRBJ2-5 | NA | TRBV4-2 | TGTGCCAGCAGCCAAGAGATTGCGACGCAAGAGACCCAGTACTTC | CASSQEIATQETQYF
NA | TRBJ1-2 | TRBD1 | TRBV7-2 | TGTGCCAGCAGCTCCCAAACAGGGGTACAGGAAGGCTACACCTTC | CASSSQTGVQEGYTF
NA | TRBJ1-6 | TRBD1 | TRBV7-2 | TGTGCCAGCAGCCGTAGGACAGGGCTAAATTCACCCCTCCACTTT | CASSRRTGLNSPLHF
NA | TRBJ1-2 | TRBD1 | TRBV5-1 | TGCGCCAGCAGTTACGCTTGGACAGGCTATGGCTACACCTTC | CASSYAWTGYGYTF
NA | TRBJ2-7 | NA | TRBV30 | TGTGCCTGGAGTACCCGACAGGTAGGCTCCTACGAGCAGTACTTC | CAWSTRQVGSYEQYF